Each of the 18 T cell receptor beta chains below was sequenced from the same sample in a study of human T cells and chemical hapten exposure. TCRdb fed the RACE reads into MiXCR, producing one record per CDR3 protein. This sample has tens of thousands of distinct CDR3 sequences; around 10% occur once, and the top ten carry approximately 3.9%. Time point noted: pre-sensitization, week 0. Treatment given: therapeutic diphenylcyclopropenone sensitization with weekly scalp DPC. The input for sequencing was whole blood, taken in connection with sensitization to the hapten diphenylcyclopropenone (DPC). The receptors originated from a woman in her thirties or forties with alopecia areata. Some clones in this sample may be carry-over from other donors' samples.

This clonotype turned up a few times. J is TRBJ2-1 and V is TRBV11-3, with TRBD1 matching over 10 bases. This CDR3 is 15 amino acids long. Looked up from germline, CDR1 is SGHNT and CDR2 is YENEEA. The V and J ends lost 1 base and 4 bases, in that order; junction bases with no gene match: 1. CDR3 protein: CASSLGDRGYNEQFF. CDR3 in DNA: TGTGCCAGCAGCTTAGGGGACAGGGGATACAATGAGCAGTTCTTC.

This chain connects TRBV12-3 or TRBV12-4 to TRBJ2-7, with 9 bases that match TRBD1. The length of the CDR3 is 15 residues. J was trimmed by 2 bases and V by 5 bases; bases with no gene match: 7. The CDR3 region is CASSRYGTGTYEQYF. CDR3 coding DNA: TGTGCCAGCAGTCGATATGGGACAGGGACCTACGAGCAGTACTTC.

The V gene is TRBV2, the J gene TRBJ2-7; D gene uncertain. Germline V lookup: CDR1 SNHLY, CDR2 FYNNEI. The length of the CDR3 is 15 residues. The V end was cut by 0 bases, the J end by 6 bases, with 15 bases between. CDR3 region: CASSEALRAYREQYF. In DNA form, the CDR3 reads TGTGCCAGCAGTGAAGCGCTGAGAGCCTACCGCGAGCAGTACTTC.

This clonotype has ten or more counts. This sequence joins TRBV2 and TRBJ1-5; unclear D gene. V lost 4 bases, J lost 2 bases, and 12 bases lay in between. The germline V gene encodes CDR1 SNHLY and CDR2 FYNNEI. The CDR3 runs to 15 residues. DNA for the CDR3: TGTGCCAGCAGTGGGGAGTGGGAGGGCAATCAGCCCCAGCATTTT. Translated: CASSGEWEGNQPQHF.

V usage is TRBV5-1 and J usage is TRBJ2-6; the D is unclear. CDR1 is SGHRS and CDR2 is YFSETQ in the germline V gene. V was cut by 1 base and J by 0 bases, with 5 bases left in between. The CDR3 covers 15 residues. CDR3: CASSLRPSGANVLTF. The CDR3 DNA sequence: TGCGCCAGCAGCTTGCGTCCCTCTGGGGCCAACGTCCTGACTTTC.

J is TRBJ2-5 and V is TRBV6-2 or TRBV6-3, with D perhaps assigned TRBD1 or TRBD2 (5 bases each). The V and J ends lost 6 bases and 7 bases respectively, with 21 bases between them. Per the germline V gene, CDR1 is MNHEY and CDR2 is SVGEGT. This CDR3 is built from 15 residues. The CDR3 sequence is CASSGDGRRYGTQYF. The CDR3 DNA is TGTGCCAGCAGCGGGGACGGACGCCGGTACGGGACCCAGTACTTC.

This clonotype was detected a few times. The chain recombines TRBV11-2 with TRBJ2-2; D may be TRBD2 (5 bases). CDR3 length: 14 residues. CDR1 and CDR2 from the germline V gene are SGHAT and FQNNGV. The V end lost 5 bases, the J end lost 5 bases, and 12 bases lay between the germline ends. CDR3 loop: CASSEIPGTGELFF. The CDR3 coding sequence is TGTGCCAGCAGCGAAATTCCGGGGACCGGGGAGCTGTTTTTT.

This chain joins TRBV27 and TRBJ2-3; D is ambiguous. The germline V and J ends were trimmed by 5 bases and 1 base, with 7 bases remaining between them. This CDR3 has 13 residues. Germline CDR1 is MNHEY and CDR2 is SMNVEV (reference sequence). The DNA of the CDR3 is TGTGCCAGCAGTCCCCCCCGCACAGATACGCAGTATTTT. This codes for CASSPPRTDTQYF.

This clonotype was found a few times. The CDR3 nucleotides read TGTGCCAGCAGCTCGAGCCAGGGTCACACCGGGGAGCTGTTTTTT. It translates to CASSSSQGHTGELFF. The chain joins TRBV7-6 to TRBJ2-2; maybe TRBD1 (5 bases). Between the trimmed V and J ends, which lost 4 bases and 3 bases, there was a span of 12 bases. The CDR3 runs 15 residues. Germline CDR1 SGHVS, CDR2 FNYEAQ.

This clonotype turned up a few times. The gene calls are TRBV6-4 and TRBJ2-4; 8 bases are shared with TRBD2. CDR1 and CDR2 (germline): MRHNA, SNTAGT. The CDR3 contains 15 residues. V shed 5 bases, J shed 8 bases, and the junction held 11 bases outside the gene matches. The CDR3 DNA is TGTGCCAGCAGTCAAAATCCGGGAGGGGCGGACATTCAGTACTTC. It encodes CASSQNPGGADIQYF.

The count of this clonotype is one. This may be a read error, as it is one base from a much larger clone. Since the CDR3 does not end with the conserved phenylalanine or tryptophan, this likely comes from a read error. The V call is TRBV15, the J call TRBJ2-3, with a possible D match to TRBD2 (7 bases). The germline gives CDR1 LNHNV, CDR2 YYDKDF (reference sequence). V lost 4 bases and J 0 bases, leaving 20 bases between the germline ends. This CDR3 comprises 18 residues. This chain's CDR3 is CATSKSGGFSSSTDTQYL. CDR3 DNA sequence: TGTGCCACCAGCAAGTCGGGGGGCTTCAGTTCTAGCACAGATACGCAGTATTTA.

This clonotype has a handful of counts. The CDR3 DNA sequence: TGTGCCATCACCGAGAGGGAGCTAGCGGCCACCGGGGAGCTGTTTTTT. This gives the protein CAITERELAATGELFF. This rearrangement joins TRBV10-3 to TRBJ2-2; 7 nucleotides match TRBD2. The length of the CDR3 is 16 residues. Germline CDR1 and CDR2: ENHRY and SYGVKD. V shed 7 bases, J shed 4 bases, and the junction held 12 bases outside the gene matches.

This clonotype was detected many times. The chain employs TRBV29-1 and TRBJ2-5; D may be TRBD2 (5 bases). The V and J ends lost 6 bases and 7 bases respectively, with 18 bases between them. CDR3 length: 13 amino acids. Germline values: CDR1 SQVTM, CDR2 ANQGSEA. The CDR3 loop reads CSVGAGRPGTQYF. The CDR3 DNA follows: TGCAGCGTGGGAGCCGGACGACCAGGGACCCAGTACTTC. The whole variable domain, remainder taken from reference TRBV29-1 and TRBJ2-5, is SAVISQKPSRDICQRGTSLTIQCQVDSQVTMMFWYRQQPGQSLTLIATANQGSEATYESGFVIDKFPISRPNLTFSTLTVSNMSPEDSSIYLCSVGAGRPGTQYFGPGTRLLVL.

This clonotype showed up many times. V usage is TRBV19 and J usage is TRBJ1-6; D unresolved. V was clipped by 7 bases and J by 2 bases, with 12 bases between them. The CDR3 length is 15 residues. The germline CDR1 and CDR2 sequences are LNHDA and SQIVND (reference sequence). CDR3 coding DNA: TGTGCCAGTACCACGGACCGTCCCTATAATTCACCCCTCCACTTT. This codes for CASTTDRPYNSPLHF. The whole variable domain, remainder taken from reference TRBV19 and TRBJ1-6, is DGGITQSPKYLFRKEGQNVTLSCEQNLNHDAMYWYRQDPGQGLRLIYYSQIVNDFQKGDIAEGYSVSREKKESFPLTVTSAQKNPTAFYLCASTTDRPYNSPLHFGNGTRLTVT.

This chain connects TRBV29-1 to TRBJ2-2; D remains unclear. Germline lookup yields CDR1 SQVTM and CDR2 ANQGSEA. The germline V and J ends were trimmed by 5 bases and 0 bases, with 13 bases remaining between them. The CDR3 spans 15 residues. The CDR3 coding sequence is TGCAGCGTTCCGAAGGCCTCCGCGAACACCGGGGAGCTGTTTTTT. This codes for CSVPKASANTGELFF.

In this sample, this clonotype turned up a few times. The chain uses TRBV7-9 and TRBJ1-1, with D uncertain. The CDR3 length is 14 residues. With 5 bases removed from V and 1 base from J, the gap between germline ends came to 11 bases. The germline CDR1 and CDR2 sequences are SEHNR and FQNEAQ (reference sequence). The CDR3 is CASSVDGKNTEAFF. The CDR3 nucleotides read TGTGCCAGCAGCGTAGACGGTAAGAACACTGAAGCTTTCTTT.

This sequence joins TRBV7-2 and TRBJ2-3, with 9 bases identical to TRBD2. Germline V CDR1 and CDR2: SGHTA, FQGNSA. The CDR3 contains 15 residues. Germline trimming cut 4 bases from V and 4 bases from J; bases unmatched to any gene: 6. CDR3 residues: CASSSSGGRADTQYF. For the CDR3, the DNA is TGTGCCAGCAGCTCTTCGGGCGGGAGGGCAGATACGCAGTATTTT.

This clonotype came up many times. The chain uses TRBV6-2 or TRBV6-3 and TRBJ2-3, with D unresolved. Trimming stripped 0 bases from V and 2 bases from J, with 15 bases between. This CDR3 has 17 residues. Germline loops: CDR1 MNHEY, CDR2 SVGEGT. The CDR3 DNA sequence: TGTGCCAGCAGTTACTCGTGGTTGGGTCGCACCACAGATACGCAGTATTTT. It codes for CASSYSWLGRTTDTQYF.